These 17 T cell receptor beta chains were all obtained from the same sample, sequenced in a study of shared clonotypes between healthy human individuals (dated by TCRdb to 2020 to 2022). Libraries were prepared through the immunoSEQ multiplex PCR assay. The clones in this table, taken by TCRdb from immuneACCESS, are in-frame only. Not every clone is retained; where verified, under half of the shortfall comes from an unresolved V gene, and the cause of the rest is unknown. Across this sample there are more than 2,000,000 clones, with 90% to 95% seen only once. The ten largest clones capture 0.39% of the sample. The sequenced sample was naive CD4+ T cells from PBMCs. According to the study, the label for this sample's cell subset or site signals: CD45RA+ positively selected. The source is a man younger than 30 in good health. Some clones in this sample may be carry-over from other donors' samples.

This chain joins TRBV5-1 and TRBJ2-2; the match to TRBD1 covers 8 bases. Germline assignment: CDR1 SGHRS and CDR2 YFSETQ. This CDR3 region has 15 residues. Losses at the gene ends were 7 bases for V and 6 bases for J; bases not matched to a gene: 11. The CDR3 is CASGRDSDRAGELFF. DNA of the CDR3: TGCGCCAGCGGGAGAGATTCGGACAGGGCCGGGGAGCTGTTTTTT.

The genes are TRBV27 and TRBJ2-5; 14 bases map to TRBD2. With V trimmed by 0 bases and J by 5 bases, 17 bases remained unmatched. CDR1 is MNHEY and CDR2 is SMNVEV in the germline V gene (reference sequence). This CDR3 is 21 amino acids long. CDR3 coding DNA: TGTGCCAGCAGTTTATCGACTGGACTAGCGGGAGGCTCTCCAAAGATGGAGACCCAGTACTTC. The encoded protein is CASSLSTGLAGGSPKMETQYF.

V and J are TRBV7-3 and TRBJ2-1; D unclear. The CDR3 runs 13 residues. Trimming left V 1 base short and J 6 bases short, with 7 bases between. CDR1 and CDR2 from the germline V gene are SGHTA and FQGTGA. CDR3 protein: CASSLNSLNEQFF. CDR3 DNA: TGTGCCAGCAGCTTAAATAGTCTCAATGAGCAGTTCTTC.

Turning to this clone: Within the sample, other DNA sequences also encode this same CDR3. The chain is built from TRBV28 and TRBJ1-5, with no clear D. V lost 2 bases and J 7 bases, leaving 6 bases between the germline ends. This CDR3 is built from 12 residues. Germline V lookup: CDR1 MDHEN, CDR2 SYDVKM. The CDR3 region is CASSLTGQPQHF. The CDR3 region has the DNA TGTGCCAGCAGTTTAACCGGACAGCCCCAGCATTTT.

The genes are TRBV18 and TRBJ2-7; 7 bases are shared with TRBD1. Germline-derived CDR1 and CDR2 are KGHSH and LQKENI. Unmatched junction bases numbered 5, after V lost 4 bases and J lost 5 bases. This CDR3 contains 13 residues. CDR3 residues: CASSQGAFNEQYF. The CDR3 coding sequence is TGTGCCAGCTCACAGGGGGCTTTCAACGAGCAGTACTTC.

This clone was seen a single time. CDR3 in DNA: TGTGCCAGCAGGAAGACTAGCGGGAGAGTCTACAATGAGCAGTTCTTC. Encoded protein: CASRKTSGRVYNEQFF. The gene calls are TRBV27 and TRBJ2-1; 12 bases match TRBD2. The CDR3 has 16 amino acids. The V and J ends lost 6 bases and 3 bases, in that order; junction bases with no gene match: 6. The V gene's germline CDR1 is MNHEY and CDR2 SMNVEV (reference sequence).

The rearrangement uses TRBV7-3 and TRBJ1-1; 8 bases line up with TRBD1. Germline CDR1 and CDR2: SGHTA and FQGTGA. The CDR3 runs to 13 residues. V dropped 5 bases and J dropped 9; count of bases not matched to a gene: 8. The CDR3 DNA is TGTGCCAGCAGCAGAGACAGGGGTCTACAAGCTTTCTTT. Translating it yields CASSRDRGLQAFF.

This clone occurred once. The chain links TRBV19 to TRBJ1-2; no clear D. Looked up from germline, CDR1 is LNHDA and CDR2 is SQIVND (reference sequence). There are 13 residues in the CDR3. The V and J ends lost 3 bases and 0 bases respectively, with 5 bases between them. The CDR3 is CASSIGSNYGYTF. DNA for the CDR3: TGTGCCAGTAGTATCGGATCTAACTATGGCTACACCTTC.

The table lists this clone with a count of one. The CDR3 here is CASSLVGDTTSGNTIYF. The CDR3 DNA reads as TGCGCCAGCAGCTTGGTAGGGGACACAACCTCTGGAAACACCATATATTTT. The chain is built from TRBV5-1 and TRBJ1-3; tentatively, D is TRBD1 (6 bases). This CDR3 is 17 amino acids long. Trimming removed 0 bases from V and 0 bases from J, with 13 bases in between. Germline CDR1 reads SGHRS; CDR2 reads YFSETQ.

This chain uses TRBV5-6 with TRBJ2-5; weak D call: TRBD1 (6 bases). V lost 5 bases and J lost 5, with 19 bases in between. Germline values: CDR1 SGHDT, CDR2 YYEEEE. The CDR3 spans 15 residues. The CDR3 sequence is CASSFLQGASETQYF. DNA of the CDR3: TGTGCCAGCAGTTTCCTACAGGGTGCGTCCGAGACCCAGTACTTC.

The chain is built from TRBV7-6 and TRBJ2-7; 11 bases align to TRBD2. V gave up 5 bases and J gave up 1 base; unmatched junction bases: 4. Germline V gene sequence: CDR1 SGHVS, CDR2 FNYEAQ. The length of the CDR3 is 15 residues. CDR3 amino acids: CASSPTSGSSYEQYF. The CDR3 nucleotides are TGTGCCAGCAGCCCCACTAGCGGGAGTTCCTACGAGCAGTACTTC. Full variable domain (remainder filled in from reference TRBV7-6 and TRBJ2-7): GAGVSQSPRYKVTKRGQDVALRCDPISGHVSLYWYRQALGQGPEFLTYFNYEAQQDKSGLPNDRFSAERPEGSISTLTIQRTEQRDSAMYRCASSPTSGSSYEQYFGPGTRLTVT.

Turning to this clone: The junction shows a germline mismatch at one end, possibly a read error. The V and J genes are TRBV19 and TRBJ2-2, with D uncertain. CDR1 and CDR2 from the germline V gene are LNHDA and SQIVND (reference sequence). The CDR3 spans 16 residues. The CDR3 sequence: CASGIDIFWSTGELFF. CDR3 DNA sequence: TGTGCCAGTGGTATAGACATCTTTTGGAGCACCGGGGAGCTGTTTTTT.

The rearrangement links TRBV5-1 to TRBJ2-3, with D possibly TRBD1 on 6 matching bases. This CDR3 has 16 residues. Between the trimmed V and J ends, which lost 4 bases and 1 base, there was a span of 16 bases. Germline V gene data show CDR1 as SGHRS and CDR2 as YFSETQ. The CDR3 DNA follows: TGCGCCAGCAGCATAGGGACAACGACGGGCACAGATACGCAGTATTTT. It encodes CASSIGTTTGTDTQYF.

To note about this clone: Sequence at one end of the junction differs from germline and may be a read error. The V gene is TRBV5-5, the J gene TRBJ2-1; D not resolved. CDR3 length: 13 residues. From germline, CDR1 is SGHKS and CDR2 YYEKEE (reference sequence). CDR3 residues: CASSLENYNEPFF. The CDR3 DNA reads TGTGCCAGCAGCTTGGAGAATTACAATGAGCCGTTCTTC.

The chain links TRBV7-9 to TRBJ2-2; 7 bases line up with TRBD2. The trim removed 2 bases at V and 6 bases at J, leaving 12 bases unmatched. CDR3 length equals 17 residues. CDR1 is SEHNR, CDR2 FQNEAQ, per germline (reference sequence). The CDR3 here is CASSLWKTRGGAGELFF. Here the CDR3 DNA reads TGTGCCAGCAGCTTATGGAAGACCCGGGGAGGGGCCGGGGAGCTGTTTTTT.

The chain couples TRBV5-4 to TRBJ2-3, with D possibly TRBD2 on 5 matching bases. V was cut by 10 bases and J by 2 bases, with 14 bases left in between. CDR1 is SGHNT and CDR2 is YYREEE in the germline V gene (reference sequence). The CDR3 extends over 13 amino acids. The CDR3 spells CASATRATDTQYF. CDR3 DNA sequence: TGTGCCTCCGCAACGCGGGCCACAGATACGCAGTATTTT.

As for this clone: Compared with germline, one end of the junction differs, possibly owing to a read error. This chain uses TRBV9 with TRBJ1-1; D unclear. The CDR3 is made up of 12 amino acids. Germline loops: CDR1 SGDLS, CDR2 YYNGEE. The CDR3 reads CASSEGQRPGNF. The DNA of the CDR3 is TGTGCCAGCAGCGAGGGCCAAAGACCGGGTAATTTT.